Following are 31 T cell receptor beta chains from one sample sequenced in a study of beta chain features in type 1 diabetes. The authors reverse transcribed all of the isolated RNA, so sequencing captured expressed TCRB transcripts. Data came from immunoSEQ multiplex PCR; TCRdb stores just in-frame clones and leaves some out. The sample contains 200,000 to 250,000 clones, over 9.5% of which appear only once. Sequenced input: naive CD4+ T cells from blood. Source of these receptors: a woman aged 18-29 years in good health.

The chain employs TRBV6-5 and TRBJ2-7; 11 bases match TRBD2. CDR1 and CDR2 from the germline V gene are MNHEY and SVGAGI. CDR3 length equals 15 residues. With 9 bases clipped from V and 5 bases from J, the junction kept 12 bases outside the gene matches. In DNA, the CDR3 is TGTGCCAGTCACACGTCGTCTAGCGGGAGGAACGAGCAGTACTTC. It is translated as CASHTSSSGRNEQYF.

V is TRBV7-3 and J is TRBJ1-1; no definite D call. The CDR3 consists of 13 residues. CDR1 and CDR2 from the germline V gene are SGHTA and FQGTGA. V lost 4 bases, J lost 0 bases, and 6 bases lay in between. CDR3: CASSSQVNTEAFF. CDR3 DNA: TGTGCCAGCAGCTCTCAGGTGAACACTGAAGCTTTCTTT.

J is TRBJ2-2 and V is TRBV6-1; TRBD2 might be the D (5 bases). CDR1 and CDR2 (germline): MNHNS, SASEGT. The V and J ends lost 5 bases and 4 bases respectively, with 14 bases between them. CDR3 length equals 15 residues. The CDR3 DNA is TGTGCCAGCAGTCCGGGGAAGGCGGGCACCGGGGAGCTGTTTTTT. Its translation: CASSPGKAGTGELFF.

The chain uses TRBV2 and TRBJ1-1; 9 bases are a match to TRBD1. CDR1 and CDR2 from the germline V gene are SNHLY and FYNNEI. CDR3 length: 14 amino acids. The ends lost 6 bases at V and 4 bases at J; junction bases unmatched: 6. The CDR3 is CASRARTGVTEAFF. Written as DNA, the CDR3 is TGTGCCAGCAGGGCCAGGACAGGGGTCACTGAAGCTTTCTTT.

In this sample, this clone turned up a few times. The CDR3 is CASSLAGVGDEQFF. The DNA of the CDR3 is TGTGCCAGCAGCTTAGCGGGAGTGGGTGATGAGCAGTTCTTC. The genes are TRBV7-9 and TRBJ2-1; maybe TRBD2 (5 bases). V lost 0 bases to trimming and J lost 8 bases, with 11 bases between them. Germline CDR1 and CDR2: SEHNR and FQNEAQ (reference sequence). The CDR3 length is 14 residues.

V and J are TRBV27 and TRBJ2-3, with TRBD1 matching over 8 bases. CDR3 length equals 17 residues. The V gene's germline CDR1 is MNHEY and CDR2 SMNVEV (reference sequence). The ends lost 2 bases at V and 8 bases at J; junction bases unmatched: 15. The DNA of the CDR3 is TGTGCCAGCAGTTTAAACACGGCAGGGGGCCGCCCCGGTACGCAGTATTTT. Translation gives CASSLNTAGGRPGTQYF.

The V call is TRBV7-9, the J call TRBJ2-1; D may be TRBD1 (6 bases). Trimming cost V 5 bases and J 2 bases, with 13 bases left between them. CDR3 size: 15 residues. Germline-derived CDR1 and CDR2 are SEHNR and FQNEAQ (reference sequence). In nucleotides, the CDR3 is TGTGCCAGCAGCCCCTCAGGGGTAGCCTACAATGAGCAGTTCTTC. It specifies CASSPSGVAYNEQFF.

This chain connects TRBV4-1 to TRBJ1-4; D possibly corresponds to TRBD1 (6 bases). This CDR3 contains 19 residues. V gave up 3 bases and J gave up 1 base, with 21 bases separating them. Per the germline V gene, CDR1 is MGHRA and CDR2 is YSYEKL. The CDR3 sequence: CASSHDRASGAQTNEKLFF. The DNA for the CDR3 is TGCGCCAGCAGCCACGACCGCGCTTCAGGGGCTCAAACTAATGAAAAACTGTTTTTT.

This clone was found many times. The chain couples TRBV25-1 to TRBJ2-1, with D perhaps TRBD2 (5 bases). CDR3 length: 11 amino acids. Trimming stripped 6 bases from V and 8 bases from J, with 8 bases between. CDR1 is MGHDK and CDR2 is SYGVNS in the germline V gene. The CDR3 protein is CASSPRDEQFF. In DNA, the CDR3 is TGTGCCAGCAGCCCGAGGGATGAGCAGTTCTTC.

This chain links TRBV6-5 with TRBJ2-5; D gene unclear. The V end was cut by 6 bases, the J end by 1 base, with 3 bases between. The CDR3 spans 11 residues. Germline V gene lookup returns CDR1 MNHEY and CDR2 SVGAGI. This CDR3 is CASSRQETQYF. CDR3 coding DNA: TGTGCCAGCAGCCGCCAAGAGACCCAGTACTTC.

This clone was observed a handful of times. The rearrangement links TRBV10-3 to TRBJ2-1; maybe TRBD2 (6 bases). Trimming cost V 6 bases and J 6 bases, with 9 bases left between them. Germline V gene lookup returns CDR1 ENHRY and CDR2 SYGVKD. The length of the CDR3 is 12 residues. The CDR3 nucleotides read TGTGCCATCAGCGGTAGCGGCAATGAGCAGTTCTTC. It yields the protein CAISGSGNEQFF.

The chain couples TRBV30 to TRBJ2-1; a possible D gene is TRBD2 (6 bases). Germline V gene data show CDR1 as GTSNPN and CDR2 as SVGIG (reference sequence). CDR3 length: 11 amino acids. V was pared by 8 bases and J by 4 bases, with 9 bases between. The CDR3 DNA is TGTGCCGGCGGGGATTACAATGAGCAGTTCTTC. The encoded protein is CAGGDYNEQFF.

The chain combines TRBV6-5 with TRBJ2-7; 7 bases are a match to TRBD1. Trimming at V came to 6 bases and at J to 0 bases, leaving 8 bases not matched to a gene. CDR1 MNHEY and CDR2 SVGAGI come from the germline V gene. The CDR3 runs 15 residues. The CDR3 region is CASRFRDSSSYEQYF. CDR3 DNA: TGTGCCAGCAGATTCCGGGACAGCAGCTCCTACGAGCAGTACTTC.

The chain has TRBV14 and TRBJ2-1, with D tentatively TRBD2 (5 bases). Germline CDR1 is SGHDN and CDR2 is FVKESK. Trimming pared 1 base from V and 0 bases from J, leaving 16 bases between. The CDR3 covers 18 residues. In nucleotides, the CDR3 is TGTGCCAGCAGCCAAGTAACCGGGATGCCTACCTCCTACAATGAGCAGTTCTTC. Translated: CASSQVTGMPTSYNEQFF.

This clone showed up just a few times. The chain has TRBV5-4 and TRBJ1-2; TRBD1 aligns across 12 bases. The CDR3 spans 16 residues. From germline, CDR1 is SGHNT and CDR2 YYREEE (reference sequence). The V segment lost 4 bases and the J segment 2 bases; nucleotides outside the gene matches: 6. The CDR3 is CASSPAGTGGNYGYTF. The CDR3 DNA reads TGTGCCAGCAGCCCTGCCGGGACAGGGGGCAACTATGGCTACACCTTC.

The rearrangement uses TRBV5-4 and TRBJ2-4; perhaps TRBD2 as D (5 bases). CDR1 SGHNT and CDR2 YYREEE come from the germline V gene (reference sequence). V lost 2 bases to trimming and J lost 0 bases, with 12 bases between them. The length of the CDR3 is 16 residues. The CDR3 loop is CASSFTRGLAKNIQYF. In nucleotides, the CDR3 is TGTGCCAGCAGCTTTACCCGGGGTCTAGCCAAAAACATTCAGTACTTC.

The chain is built from TRBV27 and TRBJ2-3; perhaps TRBD2 as D (5 bases). Germline lookup yields CDR1 MNHEY and CDR2 SMNVEV (reference sequence). V lost 7 bases, J lost 2 bases, and 19 bases lay in between. The CDR3 spans 16 residues. The CDR3 here is CASTSWSGLTTDTQYF. The CDR3 bases are TGTGCCAGCACCTCGTGGTCTGGACTGACCACAGATACGCAGTATTTT.

The chain carries TRBV23-1 and TRBJ2-7, with D possibly TRBD1 on 5 matching bases. TRBV23-1 is recorded as an ORF, its role being uncertain. With 5 bases removed from V and 2 bases from J, the gap between germline ends came to 16 bases. The CDR3 extends over 15 amino acids. The CDR3 DNA is TGCGCCAGCAGTTTCGCGTGTGACAGTGCCTACGAGCAGTACTTC. Translation: CASSFACDSAYEQYF.

In its sample, this clone was seen many times. The CDR3 spells CASRAMVRVGKAGELFF. CDR3 in DNA: TGCGCCAGCAGAGCCATGGTCAGGGTGGGAAAGGCCGGGGAGCTGTTTTTT. The chain carries TRBV4-1 and TRBJ2-2; a possible D gene is TRBD1 (5 bases). The germline V gene has CDR1 MGHRA and CDR2 YSYEKL. The CDR3 spans 17 residues. V shed 6 bases and J shed 6 bases, with 23 bases lying between them.

The chain employs TRBV30 and TRBJ2-1; TRBD1 agrees at 7 bases. The CDR3 loop spans 15 amino acids. Germline V CDR1 and CDR2: GTSNPN, SVGIG (reference sequence). J was trimmed by 6 bases and V by 0 bases; bases with no gene match: 8. The DNA for the CDR3 is TGTGCCTGGAGTGTTAAGGGGGCGTTATCCAATGAGCAGTTCTTC. It translates to CAWSVKGALSNEQFF. The full variable domain, with the rest looked up from reference TRBV30 and TRBJ2-1, is SQTIHQWPATLVQPVGSPLSLECTVEGTSNPNLYWYRQAAGRGLQLLFYSVGIGQISSEVPQNLSASRPQDRQFILSSKKLLLSDSGFYLCAWSVKGALSNEQFFGPGTRLTVL.

The V gene is TRBV21-1, the J gene TRBJ1-2; the DNA was not used to check the table's D call, TRBD1. TRBV21-1 is recorded as a pseudogene. The CDR3 has 14 residues. CDR3 bases: TGTGCCAGCAGTAAGAAGTTACAGGGCAGTGGCTACACCTTC. Protein: CASSKKLQGSGYTF.

The V gene is TRBV6-5, the J gene TRBJ2-5; 8 nucleotides match TRBD1. This CDR3 spans 14 amino acids. From germline, CDR1 is MNHEY and CDR2 SVGAGI. The V and J ends lost 10 bases and 5 bases, in that order; junction bases with no gene match: 12. CDR3 coding DNA: TGTGCCACCCGAAGAGCTACAGGGGGGGAGACCCAGTACTTC. Protein: CATRRATGGETQYF.

The V and J genes are TRBV19 and TRBJ1-2; D remains unclear. There are 16 residues in the CDR3. Per germline, CDR1 LNHDA and CDR2 SQIVND (reference sequence). Trimming took off 4 bases at V and 4 bases at J, with 19 bases between the two ends. The CDR3 DNA is TGTGCCAGTAGTACCACCGTCCGGGATTATGGCTATGGCTACACCTTC. This gives the protein CASSTTVRDYGYGYTF.

This chain uses TRBV6-5 with TRBJ2-1, with 9 bases fitting TRBD2. The germline CDR1 and CDR2 sequences are MNHEY and SVGAGI. The CDR3 length is 16 residues. V dropped 0 bases and J dropped 0; count of bases not matched to a gene: 0. CDR3 DNA: TGTGCCAGCAGTTACTCTAGCGGGAGCTCCTACAATGAGCAGTTCTTC. It yields the protein CASSYSSGSSYNEQFF.

The V call is TRBV7-2, the J call TRBJ1-4; D is ambiguous. The ends were cut back, 3 bases at V and 3 bases at J, with 8 bases in the middle. This CDR3 is 14 amino acids long. The germline gives CDR1 SGHTA, CDR2 FQGNSA. The CDR3 region has the DNA TGTGCCAGCAGCTTTAGTAGAGCTAATGAAAAACTGTTTTTT. It codes for CASSFSRANEKLFF.

CDR3 in amino acids: CATIQGSGNTIYF. CDR3 in DNA: TGTGCCACCATACAGGGATCTGGAAACACCATATATTTT. The chain uses TRBV7-8 and TRBJ1-3; tentatively, D is TRBD1 (6 bases). V was trimmed by 10 bases and J by 1 base, leaving 11 bases between them. CDR1 is SGHVS and CDR2 is FQNEAQ in the germline V gene. CDR3 length equals 13 residues.

This clone was observed a handful of times. The chain couples TRBV6-6 to TRBJ1-1; D is unclear. The germline gives CDR1 MNHNY, CDR2 SVGAGI (reference sequence). The CDR3 has 12 residues. The ends were cut back, 11 bases at V and 1 base at J, with 11 bases in the middle. The CDR3 loop reads CAAGEGNTEAFF. CDR3 sequence (DNA): TGTGCCGCCGGGGAGGGGAACACTGAAGCTTTCTTT.

This clone was counted between two and nine times. V usage is TRBV27 and J usage is TRBJ2-7; D possibly corresponds to TRBD1 (5 bases). Germline V gene lookup returns CDR1 MNHEY and CDR2 SMNVEV (reference sequence). Between the trimmed V and J ends, which lost 5 bases and 4 bases, there was a span of 6 bases. This CDR3 region has 11 residues. This CDR3 reads CASSQGYEQYF. The CDR3 DNA is TGTGCCAGCAGTCAGGGTTACGAGCAGTACTTC.

This chain connects TRBV19 to TRBJ1-2, with 10 bases aligning to TRBD1. The ends lost 5 bases at V and 6 bases at J; junction bases unmatched: 6. There are 14 residues in the CDR3. Germline CDR1 and CDR2: LNHDA and SQIVND (reference sequence). As DNA, the CDR3 is TGTGCCAGTAGTCCCACTGGGACAGGGGATGGCTACACCTTC. It codes for CASSPTGTGDGYTF.

This rearrangement joins TRBV30 to TRBJ1-6, with no clear D. With 5 bases removed from V and 11 bases from J, the gap between germline ends came to 19 bases. The CDR3 consists of 14 residues. CDR1 GTSNPN and CDR2 SVGIG come from the germline V gene (reference sequence). DNA of the CDR3: TGTGCCTGGGGGTTTTACCGGGTAGGAACACCCCTCCACTTT. Translating it yields CAWGFYRVGTPLHF.

There are a few counts of this clone. The chain is built from TRBV6-1 and TRBJ2-1; 9 positions match TRBD2. Germline CDR1 reads MNHNS; CDR2 reads SASEGT. CDR3 length equals 17 residues. The J segment lost 0 bases and the V segment lost 3 bases, leaving 6 bases of the junction unmatched. The CDR3, as DNA: TGTGCCAGCAGTGAGGCTAGCGGGGCCAGCTCCTACAATGAGCAGTTCTTC. Protein sequence: CASSEASGASSYNEQFF.